Following are 3 T cell receptor beta chains from one sample sequenced in a study of T cell repertoires in aging, cancer and after chemotherapy. The template was genomic DNA from peripheral blood, not RNA. TRB rearrangements spanning V, D and J were amplified using mixed TRB-A/B primers. Using its own MiXCR run on the multiplex PCR reads, TCRdb lists one record per CDR3 protein. The sample carries thousands of distinct CDR3 sequences, more than 20% recorded once. The sequenced sample consisted of blood. These receptors were obtained from a human donor in good health. The donor label of this sample is uncertain.

Comments on this clonotype: The CDR3 does not end in the conserved phenylalanine or tryptophan, so this is likely a read error. The CDR3 here is CASSLKGTGELFS. For the CDR3, the DNA is TGTGCCAGCAGTTTAAAGGGGACCGGGGAGCTGTTTTCT. The chain is built from TRBV12-3 or TRBV12-4 and TRBJ2-2; possible D gene TRBD1, 5 bases. Trimming took 2 bases from V and 5 from J, leaving 6 bases between them. The CDR3 contains 13 residues.

The chain links TRBV6-2 or TRBV6-3 to TRBJ2-7; 7 bases are shared with TRBD2. Germline CDR1 MNHEY, CDR2 SVGEGT. There are 15 residues in the CDR3. The trim removed 6 bases at V and 7 bases at J, leaving 15 bases unmatched. CDR3 bases: TGTGCCAGCAGCGATCCTCCGGGACTAAAGAGAGAGCAGTACTTC. Encoded protein: CASSDPPGLKREQYF.

This clonotype is labeled as medium-sized. The chain is built from TRBV7-9 and TRBJ2-3; D might be TRBD1 (6 bases). V gave up 4 bases and J gave up 4 bases, with 12 bases separating them. Germline CDR1 SEHNR, CDR2 FQNEAQ (reference sequence). This CDR3 comprises 14 residues. This CDR3 reads CASSSWDTSDTQYF. The CDR3 region has the DNA TGTGCCAGCAGCTCTTGGGACACCTCAGATACGCAGTATTTT.